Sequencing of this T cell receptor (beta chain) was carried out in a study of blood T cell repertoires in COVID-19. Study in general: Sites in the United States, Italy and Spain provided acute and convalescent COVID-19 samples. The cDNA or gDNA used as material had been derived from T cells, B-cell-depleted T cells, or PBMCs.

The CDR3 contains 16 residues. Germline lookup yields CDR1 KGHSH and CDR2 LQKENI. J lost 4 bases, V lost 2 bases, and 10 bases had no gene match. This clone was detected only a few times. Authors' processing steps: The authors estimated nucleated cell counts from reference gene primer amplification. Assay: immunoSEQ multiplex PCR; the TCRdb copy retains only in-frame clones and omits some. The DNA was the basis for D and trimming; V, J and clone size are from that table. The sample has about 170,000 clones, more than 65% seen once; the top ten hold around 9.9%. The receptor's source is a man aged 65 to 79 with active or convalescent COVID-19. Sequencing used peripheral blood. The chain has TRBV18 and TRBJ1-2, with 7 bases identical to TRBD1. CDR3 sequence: CASSPEREGAVYGYTF. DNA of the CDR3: TGTGCCAGCTCACCAGAGAGAGAGGGGGCGGTCTATGGCTACACCTTC.